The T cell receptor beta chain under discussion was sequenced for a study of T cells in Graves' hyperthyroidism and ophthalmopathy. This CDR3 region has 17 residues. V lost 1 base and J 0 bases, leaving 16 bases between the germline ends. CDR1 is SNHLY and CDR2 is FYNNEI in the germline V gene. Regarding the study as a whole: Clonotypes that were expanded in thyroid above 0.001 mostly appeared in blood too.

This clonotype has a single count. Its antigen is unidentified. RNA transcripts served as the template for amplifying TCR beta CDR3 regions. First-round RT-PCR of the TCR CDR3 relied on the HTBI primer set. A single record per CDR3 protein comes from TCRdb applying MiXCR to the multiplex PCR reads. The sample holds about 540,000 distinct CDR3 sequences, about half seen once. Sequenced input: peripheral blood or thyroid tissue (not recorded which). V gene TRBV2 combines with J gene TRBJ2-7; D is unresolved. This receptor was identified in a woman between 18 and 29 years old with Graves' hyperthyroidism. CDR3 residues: CASSEGSLPRVSYEQYF. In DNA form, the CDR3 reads TGTGCCAGCAGTGAAGGGTCACTTCCTCGAGTCTCCTACGAGCAGTACTTC.